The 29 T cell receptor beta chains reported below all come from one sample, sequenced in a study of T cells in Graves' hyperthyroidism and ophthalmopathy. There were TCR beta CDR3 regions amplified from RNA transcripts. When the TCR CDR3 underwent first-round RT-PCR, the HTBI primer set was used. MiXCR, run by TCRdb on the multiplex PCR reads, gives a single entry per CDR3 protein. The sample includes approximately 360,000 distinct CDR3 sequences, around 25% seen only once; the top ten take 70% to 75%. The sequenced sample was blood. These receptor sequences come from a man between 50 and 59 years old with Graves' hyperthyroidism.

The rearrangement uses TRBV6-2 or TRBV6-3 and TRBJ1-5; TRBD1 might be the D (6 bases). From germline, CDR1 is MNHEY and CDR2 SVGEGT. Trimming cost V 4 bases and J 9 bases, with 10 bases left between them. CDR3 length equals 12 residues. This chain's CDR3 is CASSSEGGPQHF. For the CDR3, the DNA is TGTGCCAGCAGTTCCGAAGGGGGGCCCCAGCATTTT.

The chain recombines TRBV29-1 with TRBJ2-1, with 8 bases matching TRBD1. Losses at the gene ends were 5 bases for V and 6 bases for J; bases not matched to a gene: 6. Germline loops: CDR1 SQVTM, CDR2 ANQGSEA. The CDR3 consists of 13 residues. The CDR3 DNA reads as TGCAGCGTTCGGACAGGGTTCGGCAATGAGCAGTTCTTC. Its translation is CSVRTGFGNEQFF.

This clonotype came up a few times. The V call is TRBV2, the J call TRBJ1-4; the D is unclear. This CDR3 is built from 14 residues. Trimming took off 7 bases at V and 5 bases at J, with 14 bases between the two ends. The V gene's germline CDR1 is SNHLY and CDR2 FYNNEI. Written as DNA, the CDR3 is TGTGCCAGCATCGGTGGGGAGATAAATGAAAAACTGTTTTTT. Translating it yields CASIGGEINEKLFF.

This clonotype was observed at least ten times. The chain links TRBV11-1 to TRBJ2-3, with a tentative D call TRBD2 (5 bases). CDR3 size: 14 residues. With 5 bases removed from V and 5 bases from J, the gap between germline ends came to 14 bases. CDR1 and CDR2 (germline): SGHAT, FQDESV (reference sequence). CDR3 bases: TGTGCCAGCAGCACAACGGCAGGAGGAGATACGCAGTATTTT. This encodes CASSTTAGGDTQYF.

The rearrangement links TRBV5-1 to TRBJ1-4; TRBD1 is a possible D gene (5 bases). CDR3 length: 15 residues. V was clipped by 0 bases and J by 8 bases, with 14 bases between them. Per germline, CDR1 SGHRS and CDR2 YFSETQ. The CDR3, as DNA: TGCGCCAGCAGCTTGGGTGTCCAGGGTTACGAAAAACTGTTTTTT. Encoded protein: CASSLGVQGYEKLFF.

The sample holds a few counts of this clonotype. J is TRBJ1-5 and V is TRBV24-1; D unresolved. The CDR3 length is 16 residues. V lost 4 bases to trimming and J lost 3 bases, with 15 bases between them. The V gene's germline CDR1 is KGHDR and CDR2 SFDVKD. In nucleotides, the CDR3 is TGTGCCACCAGTGACACCAACACAGTGTCCAATCAGCCCCAGCATTTT. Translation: CATSDTNTVSNQPQHF.

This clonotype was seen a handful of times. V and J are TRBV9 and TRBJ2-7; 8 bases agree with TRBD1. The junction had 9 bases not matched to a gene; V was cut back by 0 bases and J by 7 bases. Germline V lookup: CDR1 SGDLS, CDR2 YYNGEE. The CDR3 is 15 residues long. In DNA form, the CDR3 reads TGTGCCAGCAGCGTAGCGCCTGCCGGGACAGGTGAGCAGTACTTC. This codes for CASSVAPAGTGEQYF.

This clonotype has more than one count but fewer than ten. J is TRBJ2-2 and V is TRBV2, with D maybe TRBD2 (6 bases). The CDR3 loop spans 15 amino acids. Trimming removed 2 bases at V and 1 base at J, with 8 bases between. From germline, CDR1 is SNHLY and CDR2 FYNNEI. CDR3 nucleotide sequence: TGTGCCAGCAGTGAAACTAGCCAGAACACCGGGGAGCTGTTTTTT. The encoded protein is CASSETSQNTGELFF.

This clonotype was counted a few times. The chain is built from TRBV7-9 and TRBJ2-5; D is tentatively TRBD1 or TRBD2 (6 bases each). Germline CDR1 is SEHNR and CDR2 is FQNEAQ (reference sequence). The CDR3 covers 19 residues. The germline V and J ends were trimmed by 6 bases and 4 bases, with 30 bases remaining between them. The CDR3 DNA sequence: TGTGCCAGCAGACAAAGAGGGCGGGACAATCCTACGGCCGGAGAGACCCAGTACTTC. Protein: CASRQRGRDNPTAGETQYF.

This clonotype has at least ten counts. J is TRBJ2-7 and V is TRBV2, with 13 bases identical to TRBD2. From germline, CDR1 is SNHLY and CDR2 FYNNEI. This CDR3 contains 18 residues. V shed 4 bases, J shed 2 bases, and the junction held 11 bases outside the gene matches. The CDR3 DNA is TGTGCCAGCAGTGCCGGGACTAGCGGGATGGTGCAGACCTACGAGCAGTACTTC. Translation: CASSAGTSGMVQTYEQYF.

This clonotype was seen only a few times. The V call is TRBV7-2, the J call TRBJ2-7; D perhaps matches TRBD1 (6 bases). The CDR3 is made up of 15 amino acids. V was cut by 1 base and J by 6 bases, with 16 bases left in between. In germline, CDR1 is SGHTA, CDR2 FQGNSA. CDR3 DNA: TGTGCCAGCAGCTTAGGAGGGACAAATTTTGGCGAGCAGTACTTC. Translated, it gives CASSLGGTNFGEQYF. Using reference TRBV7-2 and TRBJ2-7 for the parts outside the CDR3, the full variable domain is GAGVSQSPSNKVTEKGKDVELRCDPISGHTALYWYRQSLGQGLEFLIYFQGNSAPDKSGLPSDRFSAERTGGSVSTLTIQRTQQEDSAVYLCASSLGGTNFGEQYFGPGTRLTVT.

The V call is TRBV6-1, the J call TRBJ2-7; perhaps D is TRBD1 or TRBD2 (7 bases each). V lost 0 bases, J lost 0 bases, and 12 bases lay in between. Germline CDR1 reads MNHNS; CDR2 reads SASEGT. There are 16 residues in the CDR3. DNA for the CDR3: TGTGCCAGCAGTGAAGCTGCGGGGGACAGCTCCTACGAGCAGTACTTC. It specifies CASSEAAGDSSYEQYF.

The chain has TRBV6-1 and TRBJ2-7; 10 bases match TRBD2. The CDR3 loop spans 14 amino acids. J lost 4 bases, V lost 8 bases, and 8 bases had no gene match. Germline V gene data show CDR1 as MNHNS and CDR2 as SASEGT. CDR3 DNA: TGTGCCAGCCGCCTTGGACTAGCGGATTACGAGCAGTACTTC. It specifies CASRLGLADYEQYF.

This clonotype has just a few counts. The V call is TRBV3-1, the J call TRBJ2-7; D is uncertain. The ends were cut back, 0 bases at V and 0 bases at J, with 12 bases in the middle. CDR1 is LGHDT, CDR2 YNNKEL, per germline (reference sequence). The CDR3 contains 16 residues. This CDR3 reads CASSQDPGLSSYEQYF. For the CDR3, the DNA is TGTGCCAGCAGCCAAGACCCCGGCTTAAGCTCCTACGAGCAGTACTTC.

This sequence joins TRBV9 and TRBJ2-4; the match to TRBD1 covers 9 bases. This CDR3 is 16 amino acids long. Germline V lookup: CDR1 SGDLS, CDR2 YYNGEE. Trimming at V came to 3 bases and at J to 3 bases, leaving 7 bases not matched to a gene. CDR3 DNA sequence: TGTGCCAGCAGCGCCGGGGGACAGGGAAGCAAAAACATTCAGTACTTC. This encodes CASSAGGQGSKNIQYF.

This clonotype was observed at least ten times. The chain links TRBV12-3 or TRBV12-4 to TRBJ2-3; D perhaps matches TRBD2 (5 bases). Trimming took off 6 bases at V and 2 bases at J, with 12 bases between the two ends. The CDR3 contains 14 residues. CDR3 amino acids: CASRQSGPTDTQYF. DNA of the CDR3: TGTGCCAGCAGACAGAGCGGACCCACAGATACGCAGTATTTT.

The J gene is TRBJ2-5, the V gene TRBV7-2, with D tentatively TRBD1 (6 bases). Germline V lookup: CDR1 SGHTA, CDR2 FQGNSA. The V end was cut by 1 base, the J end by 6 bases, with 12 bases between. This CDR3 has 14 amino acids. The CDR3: CASSLGGRGKTQYF. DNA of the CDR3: TGTGCCAGCAGCTTAGGGGGAAGGGGGAAGACCCAGTACTTC.

CDR3 in amino acids: CASSRRGVEVNGYTF. CDR3 bases: TGCGCCAGCAGCCGACGGGGGGTCGAGGTTAATGGCTACACCTTC. The rearrangement uses TRBV4-1 and TRBJ1-2, with a possible D match to TRBD1 (5 bases). CDR3 size: 15 residues. V lost 4 bases, J lost 6 bases, and 18 bases lay in between. Germline-derived CDR1 and CDR2 are MGHRA and YSYEKL.

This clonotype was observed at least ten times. CDR3 region: CASSEGRGGETQYF. The DNA for the CDR3 is TGTGCCAGCAGTGAAGGGCGGGGTGGAGAGACCCAGTACTTC. The chain employs TRBV6-1 and TRBJ2-5; D is possibly TRBD2 (6 bases). There are 14 residues in the CDR3. V was pared by 1 base and J by 4 bases, with 10 bases between. Germline V gene data show CDR1 as MNHNS and CDR2 as SASEGT.

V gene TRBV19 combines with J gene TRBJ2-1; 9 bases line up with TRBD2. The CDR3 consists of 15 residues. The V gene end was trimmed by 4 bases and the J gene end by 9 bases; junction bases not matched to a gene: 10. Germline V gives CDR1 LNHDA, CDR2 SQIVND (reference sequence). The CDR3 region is CASSSRREGQAEQFF. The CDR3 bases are TGTGCCAGTAGTAGCAGGCGGGAGGGCCAGGCTGAGCAGTTCTTC.

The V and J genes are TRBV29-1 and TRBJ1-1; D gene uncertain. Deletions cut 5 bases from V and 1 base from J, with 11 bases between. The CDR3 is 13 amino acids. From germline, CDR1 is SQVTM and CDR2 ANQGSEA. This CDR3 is CSVRHRGNTEAFF. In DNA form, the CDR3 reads TGCAGCGTTAGACACAGAGGGAACACTGAAGCTTTCTTT. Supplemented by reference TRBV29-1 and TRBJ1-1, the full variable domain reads SAVISQKPSRDICQRGTSLTIQCQVDSQVTMMFWYRQQPGQSLTLIATANQGSEATYESGFVIDKFPISRPNLTFSTLTVSNMSPEDSSIYLCSVRHRGNTEAFFGQGTRLTVV.

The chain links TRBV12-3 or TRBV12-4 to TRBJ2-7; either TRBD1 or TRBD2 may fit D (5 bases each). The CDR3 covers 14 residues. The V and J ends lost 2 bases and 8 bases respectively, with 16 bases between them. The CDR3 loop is CASSLFGGVGQQYF. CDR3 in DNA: TGTGCCAGCAGTTTATTTGGGGGAGTGGGGCAGCAGTACTTC.

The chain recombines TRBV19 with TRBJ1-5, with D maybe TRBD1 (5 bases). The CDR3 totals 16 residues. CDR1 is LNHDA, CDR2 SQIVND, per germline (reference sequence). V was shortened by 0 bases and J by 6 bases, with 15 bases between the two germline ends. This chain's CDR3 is CASSIDGGEWGQPQHF. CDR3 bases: TGTGCCAGTAGTATAGACGGGGGAGAATGGGGTCAGCCCCAGCATTTT. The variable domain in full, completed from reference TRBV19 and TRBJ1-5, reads DGGITQSPKYLFRKEGQNVTLSCEQNLNHDAMYWYRQDPGQGLRLIYYSQIVNDFQKGDIAEGYSVSREKKESFPLTVTSAQKNPTAFYLCASSIDGGEWGQPQHFGDGTRLSIL.

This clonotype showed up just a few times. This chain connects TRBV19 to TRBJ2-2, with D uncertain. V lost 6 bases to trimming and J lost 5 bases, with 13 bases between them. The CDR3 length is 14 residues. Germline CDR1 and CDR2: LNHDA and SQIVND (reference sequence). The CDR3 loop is CASRFQLRTGELFF. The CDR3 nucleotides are TGTGCCAGTAGATTTCAACTAAGGACCGGGGAGCTGTTTTTT.

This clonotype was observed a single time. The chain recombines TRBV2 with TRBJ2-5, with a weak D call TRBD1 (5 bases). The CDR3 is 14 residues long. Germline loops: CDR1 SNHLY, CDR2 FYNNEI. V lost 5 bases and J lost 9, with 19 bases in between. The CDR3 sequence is CASSLTALSQAQYF. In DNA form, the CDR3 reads TGTGCCAGCAGTCTGACAGCCTTGAGTCAGGCCCAGTACTTC.

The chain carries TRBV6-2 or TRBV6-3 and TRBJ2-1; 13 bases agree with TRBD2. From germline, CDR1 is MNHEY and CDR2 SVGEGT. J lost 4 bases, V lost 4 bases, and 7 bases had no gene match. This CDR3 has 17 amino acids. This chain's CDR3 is CASSSRTSGRTYNEQFF. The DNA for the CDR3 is TGTGCCAGCAGTTCGCGGACTAGCGGGAGAACTTACAATGAGCAGTTCTTC.

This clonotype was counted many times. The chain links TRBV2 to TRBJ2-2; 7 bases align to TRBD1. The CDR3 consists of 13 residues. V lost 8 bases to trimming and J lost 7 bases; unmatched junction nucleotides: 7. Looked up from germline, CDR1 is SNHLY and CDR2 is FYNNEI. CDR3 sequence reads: CASSARGHGELFF. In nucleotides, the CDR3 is TGTGCCAGCTCGGCGAGGGGGCACGGGGAGCTGTTTTTT.

CDR3 coding DNA: TGTGCCAGCAGTTCCCGGCCAGACCTTAGCAATCAGCCCCAGCATTTT. It yields the protein CASSSRPDLSNQPQHF. The V call is TRBV6-2 or TRBV6-3, the J call TRBJ1-5; D remains ambiguous. V was cut by 4 bases and J by 0 bases, with 13 bases left in between. The CDR3 is made up of 16 amino acids. CDR1 MNHEY and CDR2 SVGEGT come from the germline V gene.

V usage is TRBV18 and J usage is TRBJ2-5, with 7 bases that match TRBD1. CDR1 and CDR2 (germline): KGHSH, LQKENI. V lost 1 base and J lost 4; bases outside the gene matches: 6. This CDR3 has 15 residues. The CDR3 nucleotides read TGTGCCAGCTCACCACGAAGACAGGGAACAGAGACCCAGTACTTC. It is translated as CASSPRRQGTETQYF.